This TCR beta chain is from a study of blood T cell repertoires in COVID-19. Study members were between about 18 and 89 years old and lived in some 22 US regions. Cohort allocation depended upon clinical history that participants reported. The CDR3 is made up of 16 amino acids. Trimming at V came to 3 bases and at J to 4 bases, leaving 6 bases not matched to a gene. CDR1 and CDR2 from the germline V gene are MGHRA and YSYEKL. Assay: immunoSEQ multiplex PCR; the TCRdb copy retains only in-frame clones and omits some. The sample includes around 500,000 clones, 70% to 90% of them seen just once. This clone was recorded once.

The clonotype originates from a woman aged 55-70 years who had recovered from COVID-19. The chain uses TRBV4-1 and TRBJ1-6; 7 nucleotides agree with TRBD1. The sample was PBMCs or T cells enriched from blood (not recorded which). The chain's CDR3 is CASSHASGQYNSPLHF. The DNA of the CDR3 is TGCGCCAGCAGCCACGCGTCGGGACAGTATAATTCACCCCTCCACTTT.